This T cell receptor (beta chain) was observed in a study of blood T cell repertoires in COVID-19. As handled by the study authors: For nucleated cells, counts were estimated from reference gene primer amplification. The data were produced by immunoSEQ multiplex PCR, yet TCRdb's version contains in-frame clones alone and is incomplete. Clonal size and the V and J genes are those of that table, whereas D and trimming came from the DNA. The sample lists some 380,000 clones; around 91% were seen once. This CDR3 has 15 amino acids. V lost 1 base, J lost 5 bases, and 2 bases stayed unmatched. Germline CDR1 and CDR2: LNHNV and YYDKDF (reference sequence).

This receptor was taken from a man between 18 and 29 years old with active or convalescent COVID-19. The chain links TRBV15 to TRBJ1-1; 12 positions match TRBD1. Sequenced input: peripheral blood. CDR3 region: CATSRGDRGRTEAFF. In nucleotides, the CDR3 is TGTGCCACCAGCAGAGGGGACAGGGGGCGTACTGAAGCTTTCTTT.